This entry is about one T cell receptor (beta chain). Its antigen is as yet unknown. The sample is drawn from a study of cytomegalovirus exposure and HLA in healthy donors. In the PCR, 60 Vbeta and 13 Jbeta primers were used. Assay: immunoSEQ multiplex PCR; the TCRdb copy retains only in-frame clones and omits some. The table has about 200,000 clones, 75% to 85% seen once. The V gene end was trimmed by 2 bases and the J gene end by 5 bases; junction bases not matched to a gene: 8. This CDR3 contains 16 residues. In germline, CDR1 is SEHNR, CDR2 FQNEAQ (reference sequence). Study-wide results and limits: A missense variant in DCLRE1C was later tied to TCR beta V- and J-gene trimming.

The TCR sequence derives from a girl under 18 in good health and CMV-seropositive. The chain recombines TRBV7-9 with TRBJ2-2, with 7 bases lining up with TRBD2. Sample: PBMCs. In nucleotides, the CDR3 is TGTGCCAGCAGCTTATGGGGTCGGCGGGGGACCGGGGAGCTGTTTTTT. This codes for CASSLWGRRGTGELFF.